These 22 T cell receptor beta chains originate from one sample sequenced in a study of CD8 T cells in ankylosing spondylitis. TCRdb independently ran MiXCR on the 5' RACE reads; one entry per CDR3 protein. The repertoire includes a few hundred thousand distinct CDR3 sequences, less than 25% of them detected once, and 3% to 4% sits in the top ten. The sample consisted of blood, either unsorted or a sorted T cell fraction (not recorded which). Receptors originate from a female donor with ankylosing spondylitis or in good health (not recorded which).

At least ten counts were recorded for this clonotype. The rearrangement joins TRBV6-2 or TRBV6-3 to TRBJ2-1; 7 bases fit TRBD2. This CDR3 is built from 16 residues. Germline-derived CDR1 and CDR2 are MNHEY and SVGEGT. V was pared by 2 bases and J by 6 bases, with 10 bases of the junction left unmatched. As DNA, the CDR3 is TGTGCCAGCAGTTACCTTCGGGCTAGCGGCCGCAATGAGCAGTTCTTC. Amino acids: CASSYLRASGRNEQFF.

This clonotype was counted only a few times. The V and J genes are TRBV11-2 and TRBJ2-4; 8 positions agree with TRBD2. Looked up from germline, CDR1 is SGHAT and CDR2 is FQNNGV. V lost 3 bases, J lost 8 bases, and 6 bases stayed unmatched. The CDR3 consists of 14 residues. The DNA of the CDR3 is TGTGCCAGCAGCTTGACTAGCGTGAACCACATTCAGTACTTC. Protein sequence: CASSLTSVNHIQYF.

This clonotype was recorded a few times. The chain combines TRBV15 with TRBJ2-7; no clear D. Trimming removed 0 bases from V and 5 bases from J, with 23 bases in between. Germline-derived CDR1 and CDR2 are LNHNV and YYDKDF (reference sequence). This CDR3 is 18 amino acids long. The CDR3 loop reads CATSRDGWPANTVHEQYF. Written as DNA, the CDR3 is TGTGCCACCAGCAGAGATGGGTGGCCAGCTAATACGGTCCACGAGCAGTACTTC. Combining the CDR3 with reference TRBV15 and TRBJ2-7 gives the whole variable domain DAMVIQNPRYQVTQFGKPVTLSCSQTLNHNVMYWYQQKSSQAPKLLFHYYDKDFNNEADTPDNFQSRRPNTSFCFLDIRSPGLGDTAMYLCATSRDGWPANTVHEQYFGPGTRLTVT.

In its sample, this clonotype was seen many times. The V call is TRBV12-3 or TRBV12-4, the J call TRBJ1-1; D uncertain. V lost 2 bases to trimming and J lost 0 bases, with 7 bases between them. The CDR3 sequence is 14 residues long. The DNA of the CDR3 is TGTGCCAGCAGTTTACAAACGGTGAACACTGAAGCTTTCTTT. It is translated as CASSLQTVNTEAFF.

V gene TRBV5-5 combines with J gene TRBJ2-2, with 7 positions matching TRBD1. The CDR3 has 17 amino acids. The J segment lost 1 base and the V segment lost 4 bases, leaving 10 bases of the junction unmatched. The germline V gene encodes CDR1 SGHKS and CDR2 YYEKEE (reference sequence). CDR3 sequence: CASSIFDRAKNTGELFF. The CDR3 region has the DNA TGTGCCAGCAGCATATTTGACAGGGCTAAGAACACCGGGGAGCTGTTTTTT.

This clonotype was observed many times. The V and J genes are TRBV20-1 and TRBJ1-2; possibly TRBD1 for D (5 bases). Germline V lookup: CDR1 DFQATT, CDR2 SNEGSKA (reference sequence). The CDR3 sequence is 14 residues long. V dropped 6 bases and J dropped 5 bases, with 19 bases sitting between them. The CDR3 nucleotides are TGCAGTGCCGGGGCTAATGTGGGGTCTTATGGCTACACCTTC. Translation gives CSAGANVGSYGYTF.

This clonotype has ten or more counts. The chain employs TRBV5-1 and TRBJ2-7; perhaps TRBD2 as D (7 bases). The CDR3 contains 16 residues. Germline lookup yields CDR1 SGHRS and CDR2 YFSETQ. Between the trimmed V and J ends, which lost 4 bases and 3 bases, there was a span of 20 bases. In DNA form, the CDR3 reads TGCGCCAGCAGCGGGGGGGACACTAGCTCCGGCTACGAGCAGTACTTC. This codes for CASSGGDTSSGYEQYF.

In this sample, this clonotype turned up many times. The chain employs TRBV20-1 and TRBJ1-2; maybe TRBD1 (6 bases). V was pared by 3 bases and J by 0 bases, with 17 bases between. Germline V gene data show CDR1 as DFQATT and CDR2 as SNEGSKA (reference sequence). This CDR3 region has 16 residues. The CDR3 nucleotides are TGCAGTGCTAGTCCCCCCGGGACACGATCTAACTATGGCTACACCTTC. Translated: CSASPPGTRSNYGYTF.

This sequence joins TRBV4-2 and TRBJ2-7; 8 bases line up with TRBD2. The CDR3 is made up of 16 amino acids. The J segment lost 3 bases and the V segment lost 0 bases, leaving 7 bases of the junction unmatched. Germline V gene sequence: CDR1 LGHNA, CDR2 YNFKEQ. This CDR3 reads CASSQDRQLAGYEQYF. The CDR3 DNA follows: TGTGCCAGCAGCCAAGATCGTCAGCTAGCGGGCTACGAGCAGTACTTC.

The chain is built from TRBV20-1 and TRBJ2-2; D might be TRBD2 (6 bases). The V and J ends lost 1 base and 4 bases respectively, with 16 bases between them. The CDR3 loop spans 16 amino acids. CDR1 DFQATT and CDR2 SNEGSKA come from the germline V gene (reference sequence). The CDR3 DNA is TGCAGTGCTAGAGGTGGAACGGGAGTTGGCACCGGGGAGCTGTTTTTT. Its protein product is CSARGGTGVGTGELFF.

There are a few counts of this clonotype. The CDR3 DNA reads TGTGCCACCAGGGACAGGGGAATGGGAACAGATACGCAGTATTTT. Amino acid sequence: CATRDRGMGTDTQYF. The V and J genes are TRBV24-1 and TRBJ2-3; TRBD1 agrees at 9 bases. From germline, CDR1 is KGHDR and CDR2 SFDVKD. V shed 7 bases, J shed 3 bases, and the junction held 7 bases outside the gene matches. This CDR3 region has 15 residues.

V usage is TRBV6-5 and J usage is TRBJ2-7, with 10 nucleotides matching TRBD2. The CDR3 covers 19 residues. Germline V lookup: CDR1 MNHEY, CDR2 SVGAGI. V trimming: 0 bases; J trimming: 2 bases; junction bases outside the gene matches: 13. CDR3 DNA: TGTGCCAGCAGTTACTCGTTGATAGCGGGAGGCCCCAACCCCTACGAGCAGTACTTC. Translated: CASSYSLIAGGPNPYEQYF.

This clonotype was picked up many times. V gene TRBV12-3 or TRBV12-4 combines with J gene TRBJ1-2, with D possibly matching TRBD1 (5 bases). V was cut by 0 bases and J by 6 bases, with 11 bases left in between. The CDR3 contains 14 residues. In DNA, the CDR3 is TGTGCCAGCAGTTTAGCGCGGGGGAAGGATGGCTACACCTTC. Translating it yields CASSLARGKDGYTF.

The sample holds many counts of this clonotype. The gene calls are TRBV29-1 and TRBJ1-4; D ambiguous. CDR3 length equals 11 residues. With 4 bases removed from V and 8 bases from J, the gap between germline ends came to 8 bases. Germline loops: CDR1 SQVTM, CDR2 ANQGSEA. CDR3 sequence reads: CSVGLGEKLFF. CDR3 bases: TGCAGCGTTGGCTTGGGCGAAAAACTGTTTTTT.

This clonotype was seen a handful of times. V usage is TRBV7-2 and J usage is TRBJ2-3; 10 nucleotides line up with TRBD2. This CDR3 is built from 16 residues. The J segment lost 9 bases and the V segment lost 3 bases, leaving 12 bases of the junction unmatched. Germline CDR1 SGHTA, CDR2 FQGNSA. The CDR3 protein is CASSFVPSGSDFTQYF. The CDR3 DNA reads as TGTGCCAGCAGCTTCGTACCTAGCGGGAGCGACTTCACGCAGTATTTT.

The count of this clonotype is one. The chain has TRBV6-5 and TRBJ1-6; D is unresolved. V was trimmed by 2 bases and J by 10 bases, leaving 9 bases between them. The CDR3 is 13 residues long. CDR1 is MNHEY and CDR2 is SVGAGI in the germline V gene. The CDR3 bases are TGTGCCAGCAGTTACCAGGAAGGGTCACCCCTCCACTTT. It encodes CASSYQEGSPLHF.

The V and J genes are TRBV20-1 and TRBJ1-2; D perhaps matches TRBD1 (5 bases). Germline V gene lookup returns CDR1 DFQATT and CDR2 SNEGSKA (reference sequence). The CDR3 is made up of 13 amino acids. The V and J ends lost 8 bases and 5 bases respectively, with 18 bases between them. CDR3: CSLARDREYGYTF. In DNA, the CDR3 is TGCAGTTTAGCTCGGGACCGAGAATATGGCTACACCTTC.

J is TRBJ2-7 and V is TRBV5-1; 7 bases line up with TRBD1. The CDR3 runs 15 residues. V was pared by 4 bases and J by 2 bases, with 9 bases of the junction left unmatched. Germline V gene data show CDR1 as SGHRS and CDR2 as YFSETQ. The CDR3: CASSARQGAAYEQYF. The CDR3 DNA is TGCGCCAGCAGCGCCCGACAGGGTGCGGCCTACGAGCAGTACTTC. The whole variable domain, filled in from reference TRBV5-1 and TRBJ2-7, reads KAGVTQTPRYLIKTRGQQVTLSCSPISGHRSVSWYQQTPGQGLQFLFEYFSETQRNKGNFPGRFSGRQFSNSRSEMNVSTLELGDSALYLCASSARQGAAYEQYFGPGTRLTVT.

This clonotype was observed many times. This rearrangement joins TRBV4-2 to TRBJ2-3, with TRBD2 matching over 11 bases. CDR1 and CDR2 from the germline V gene are LGHNA and YNFKEQ. The CDR3 consists of 15 residues. J lost 11 bases, V lost 1 base, and 8 bases had no gene match. This CDR3 is CASSQGGLAGGRQYF. The CDR3, as DNA: TGTGCCAGCAGCCAAGGTGGGCTAGCGGGAGGCAGGCAGTATTTT.

V gene TRBV7-9 combines with J gene TRBJ2-5; D is uncertain. CDR1 SEHNR and CDR2 FQNEAQ come from the germline V gene (reference sequence). Trimming shortened V by 3 bases and J by 2 bases, and 10 bases separated the two germline ends. The CDR3 contains 14 residues. Here the CDR3 DNA reads TGTGCCAGCAGCTTCGCCTCAGGACAAGAGACCCAGTACTTC. Amino acid sequence: CASSFASGQETQYF.

A few counts support this clonotype. The chain uses TRBV20-1 and TRBJ2-7; 7 bases fit TRBD2. Per germline, CDR1 DFQATT and CDR2 SNEGSKA (reference sequence). V lost 2 bases to trimming and J lost 5 bases; unmatched junction nucleotides: 9. CDR3 size: 14 residues. DNA of the CDR3: TGCAGTGCTAGAAGCGGGGATGGCTTTAACGAGCAGTACTTC. Protein product: CSARSGDGFNEQYF.

Many counts were recorded for this clonotype. V usage is TRBV29-1 and J usage is TRBJ2-7; the D gene is possibly TRBD1 (5 bases). The CDR3 is made up of 11 amino acids. V was shortened by 6 bases and J by 3 bases, with 9 bases between the two germline ends. From germline, CDR1 is SQVTM and CDR2 ANQGSEA. In DNA, the CDR3 is TGCAGCGTGGGAACAGGCTACGAGCAGTACTTC. Translated, it gives CSVGTGYEQYF.